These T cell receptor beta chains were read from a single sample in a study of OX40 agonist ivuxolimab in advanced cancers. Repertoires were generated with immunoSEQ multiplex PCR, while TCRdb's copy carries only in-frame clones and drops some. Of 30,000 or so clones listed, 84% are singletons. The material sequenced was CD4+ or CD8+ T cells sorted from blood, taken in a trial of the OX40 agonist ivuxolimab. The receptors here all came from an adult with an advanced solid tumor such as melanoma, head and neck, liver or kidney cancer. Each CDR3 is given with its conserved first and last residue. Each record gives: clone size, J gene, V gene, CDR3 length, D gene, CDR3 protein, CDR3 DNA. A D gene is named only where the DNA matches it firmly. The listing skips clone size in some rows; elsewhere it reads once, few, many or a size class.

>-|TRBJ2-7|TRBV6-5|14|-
CASSYSRGAYEQYF
TGTGCCAGCAGTTACTCGAGGGGAGCCTACGAGCAGTACTTC
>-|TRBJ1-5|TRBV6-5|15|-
CASSYSGSVLQPQHF
TGTGCCAGCAGTTACTCGGGGTCGGTTTTACAGCCCCAGCATTTT
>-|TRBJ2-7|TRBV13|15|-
CASSLVGEGSYEQYF
TGTGCCAGCAGCTTAGTAGGGGAAGGCTCCTACGAGCAGTACTTC
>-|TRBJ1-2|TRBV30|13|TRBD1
CAWSIGTGDGYTF
TGTGCCTGGAGTATAGGGACAGGCGATGGCTACACCTTC
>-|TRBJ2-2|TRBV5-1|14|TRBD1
CASRGTGNTGELFF
TGCGCCAGCAGAGGGACAGGGAACACCGGGGAGCTGTTTTTT
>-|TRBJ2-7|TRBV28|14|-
CASSDRTGSYEQYF
TGTGCCAGCAGCGATCGGACGGGGTCCTACGAGCAGTACTTC
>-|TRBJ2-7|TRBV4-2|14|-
CASSQERGLYEQYF
TGTGCCAGCAGCCAAGAACGAGGGCTCTACGAGCAGTACTTC
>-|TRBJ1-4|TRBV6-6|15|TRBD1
CASSYPRDRGEKLFF
TGTGCCAGCAGTTATCCCCGCGACAGGGGAGAAAAACTGTTTTTT
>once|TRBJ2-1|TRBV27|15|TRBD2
CASSLSSGRVNEQFF
TGTGCCAGCAGTTTATCTAGCGGGAGAGTCAATGAGCAGTTCTTC
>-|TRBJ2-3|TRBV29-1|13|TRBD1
CSPLTGDTDTQYF
TGCAGCCCTTTAACAGGGGACACAGATACGCAGTATTTT
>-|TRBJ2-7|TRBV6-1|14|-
CASIPLTDSYEQYF
TGTGCCAGCATCCCACTGACAGACTCCTACGAGCAGTACTTC
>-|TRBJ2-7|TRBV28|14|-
CASSFFRQGYEQYF
TGTGCCAGCAGTTTTTTTCGGCAGGGTTACGAGCAGTACTTC
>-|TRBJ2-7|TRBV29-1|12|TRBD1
CSVRTGGYEQYF
TGCAGCGTCCGGACAGGGGGCTACGAGCAGTACTTC
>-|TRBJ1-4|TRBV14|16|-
CASSQARDATNEKLFF
TGTGCCAGCAGCCAAGCCAGGGATGCAACTAATGAAAAACTGTTTTTT
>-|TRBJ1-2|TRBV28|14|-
CASSFLGIPYGYTF
TGTGCCAGCAGTTTTCTAGGGATTCCCTATGGCTACACCTTC
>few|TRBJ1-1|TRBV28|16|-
CASSLLPGQYNAEAFF
TGTGCCAGCAGTTTATTACCGGGACAATATAATGCTGAAGCTTTCTTT
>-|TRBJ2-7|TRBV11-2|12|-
CASSPGGYEQYF
TGTGCCAGCAGCCCAGGGGGGTACGAGCAGTACTTC
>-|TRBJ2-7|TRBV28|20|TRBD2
CASSTTLDSSWVAGPYEQYF
TGTGCCAGCAGCACCACTCTCGACTCCTCTTGGGTAGCGGGTCCCTACGAGCAGTACTTC
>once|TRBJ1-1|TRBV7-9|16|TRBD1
CASSLAYDRGGTEAFF
TGTGCCAGCAGCTTAGCCTATGACAGGGGGGGCACTGAAGCTTTCTTT
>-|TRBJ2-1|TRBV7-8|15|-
CASALGGGPYNEQFF
TGTGCCAGCGCCTTGGGGGGCGGGCCTTACAATGAGCAGTTCTTC
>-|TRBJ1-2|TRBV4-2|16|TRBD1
CASSQGLFTGVYGYTF
TGTGCCAGCAGCCAAGGCCTATTTACAGGGGTCTATGGCTACACCTTC
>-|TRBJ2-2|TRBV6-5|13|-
CASSYIADGELFF
TGTGCCAGCAGTTACATCGCGGACGGGGAGCTGTTTTTT
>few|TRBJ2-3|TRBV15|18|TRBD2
CATSREGEAGGTQDTQYF
TGTGCCACCAGCAGAGAGGGTGAAGCGGGAGGGACCCAAGATACGCAGTATTTT
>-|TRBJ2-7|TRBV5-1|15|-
CASSWGTQSSYEQYF
TGCGCCAGCAGCTGGGGGACGCAGAGCTCCTACGAGCAGTACTTC
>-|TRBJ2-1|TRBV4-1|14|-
CASSQDQTWNEQFF
TGCGCCAGCAGCCAAGACCAGACTTGGAATGAGCAGTTCTTC
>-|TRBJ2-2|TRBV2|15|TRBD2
CASSELAGDLEELFF
TGTGCCAGCAGTGAACTAGCGGGAGATCTAGAGGAGCTGTTTTTT
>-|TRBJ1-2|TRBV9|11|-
CASSASYGYTF
TGTGCCAGCAGCGCCTCCTATGGCTACACCTTC
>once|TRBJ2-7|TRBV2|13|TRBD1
CASIGDSSYEQYF
TGTGCCAGCATTGGGGACAGCTCCTACGAGCAGTACTTC
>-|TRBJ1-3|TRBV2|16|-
CASNFPRQGLGNTIYF
TGTGCCAGCAACTTCCCCCGCCAGGGCTTGGGAAACACCATATATTTT
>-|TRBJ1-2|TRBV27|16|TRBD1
CASSPPPGQGNYGYTF
TGTGCCAGCAGTCCCCCACCGGGACAGGGGAACTATGGCTACACCTTC
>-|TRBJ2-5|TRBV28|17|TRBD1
CASSIRDRADTQETQYF
TGTGCCAGCAGTATCCGGGACAGGGCCGACACGCAAGAGACCCAGTACTTC
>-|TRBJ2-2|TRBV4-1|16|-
CASSQPGTVYGGELFF
TGCGCCAGCAGCCAACCCGGGACGGTTTACGGCGGGGAGCTGTTTTTT
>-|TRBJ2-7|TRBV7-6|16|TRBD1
CASSLATGEGAYEQYF
TGTGCCAGCAGCTTAGCCACAGGGGAAGGGGCCTACGAGCAGTACTTC
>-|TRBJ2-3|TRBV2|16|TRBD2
CASSEVGGGAVDTQYF
TGTGCCAGCAGTGAAGTCGGCGGGGGGGCCGTAGATACGCAGTATTTT
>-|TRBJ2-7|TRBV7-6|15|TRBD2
CASSSGAGGSHEQYF
TGTGCCAGCAGCTCCGGAGCGGGAGGATCGCACGAGCAGTACTTC
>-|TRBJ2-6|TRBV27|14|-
CASTRVAGANVLTF
TGTGCCAGCACGAGGGTAGCTGGGGCCAACGTCCTGACTTTC
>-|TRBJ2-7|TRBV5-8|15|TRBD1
CASSLAATGAYEQYF
TGTGCCAGCAGCTTGGCCGCGACAGGGGCCTACGAGCAGTACTTC
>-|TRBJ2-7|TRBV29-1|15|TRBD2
CSVRSSGSMTYEQYF
TGCAGCGTTAGGTCTAGCGGGAGTATGACCTACGAGCAGTACTTC
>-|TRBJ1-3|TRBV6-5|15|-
CASSYSAGMRNTIYF
TGTGCCAGCAGTTACTCCGCAGGGATGAGAAACACCATATATTTT
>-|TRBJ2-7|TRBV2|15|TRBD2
CAWEGTGARGYEQYF
TGTGCCTGGGAGGGCACAGGAGCCCGAGGTTACGAGCAGTACTTC
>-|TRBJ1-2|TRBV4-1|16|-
CASSQDRAGRSYGYTF
TGCGCCAGCAGCCAAGATCGGGCAGGGAGAAGCTATGGCTACACCTTC